This entry lists 19 T cell receptor beta chains sequenced from one sample in a study of PD-1 blockade in classical Hodgkin lymphoma. Repertoires were generated with immunoSEQ multiplex PCR, while TCRdb's copy carries only in-frame clones and drops some. Of some 84,000 clones listed, around nine tenths are singletons. Each patient experienced a relapse that followed autologous stem cell transplantation, and brentuximab vedotin exposure varied. The specimen comprised peripheral blood mononuclear cells (PBMCs), sampled at baseline. The receptors were gathered from a human donor with classical Hodgkin lymphoma.

This sequence joins TRBV10-1 and TRBJ2-5; 7 bases agree with TRBD2. With 5 bases clipped from V and 2 bases from J, the junction kept 5 bases outside the gene matches. The CDR3 is 14 amino acids. CDR1 is WNHNN, CDR2 SYGVQD, per germline (reference sequence). Here the CDR3 DNA reads TGCGCCAGCAGTCCCGGGACTACGCAAGAGACCCAGTACTTC. This translates into CASSPGTTQETQYF.

This clone was observed a handful of times. CDR3 sequence reads: CASSQEDSLREQYF. The CDR3 DNA follows: TGTGCCAGCAGCCAAGAGGACAGTCTGAGGGAGCAGTACTTC. The gene calls are TRBV4-2 and TRBJ2-7; tentative D call: TRBD1 (6 bases). The CDR3 covers 14 residues. Trimming left V 0 bases short and J 7 bases short, with 13 bases between. Germline CDR1 is LGHNA and CDR2 is YNFKEQ.

The chain has TRBV7-9 and TRBJ1-2, with 9 bases identical to TRBD1. With V trimmed by 5 bases and J by 6 bases, 19 bases remained unmatched. The CDR3 contains 18 residues. CDR1 SEHNR and CDR2 FQNEAQ come from the germline V gene (reference sequence). DNA for the CDR3: TGTGCCAGCAGCCGAGGGACATTCCGGGACAGGGAAGGAGATGGCTACACCTTC. Translating it yields CASSRGTFRDREGDGYTF.

The chain joins TRBV5-1 to TRBJ2-1; possibly TRBD1 for D (6 bases). Per the germline V gene, CDR1 is SGHRS and CDR2 is YFSETQ. Trimming left V 4 bases short and J 4 bases short, with 15 bases between. There are 15 residues in the CDR3. In nucleotides, the CDR3 is TGCGCCAGCAGCCCACCAGGGGTGGGGTACAATGAGCAGTTCTTC. Its protein product is CASSPPGVGYNEQFF.

The rearrangement joins TRBV28 to TRBJ2-7; either TRBD1 or TRBD2 may fit D (6 bases each). This CDR3 contains 17 residues. V gave up 3 bases and J gave up 4 bases, with 22 bases separating them. Germline CDR1 is MDHEN and CDR2 is SYDVKM. This chain's CDR3 is CASSFGGAFPTLYEQYF. The CDR3 DNA reads TGTGCCAGCAGTTTCGGGGGCGCTTTCCCAACTTTATACGAGCAGTACTTC.

The chain has TRBV13 and TRBJ2-6; 10 nucleotides line up with TRBD1. Germline CDR1 and CDR2: PRHDT and FYEKMQ (reference sequence). Losses at the gene ends were 2 bases for V and 2 bases for J; bases not matched to a gene: 6. The CDR3 contains 18 residues. CDR3: CASSLRDRGLAGANVLTF. DNA for the CDR3: TGTGCCAGCAGCTTAAGGGACAGGGGACTAGCTGGGGCCAACGTCCTGACTTTC.

The rearrangement links TRBV30 to TRBJ2-1; 9 nucleotides agree with TRBD2. CDR1 and CDR2 from the germline V gene are GTSNPN and SVGIG (reference sequence). CDR3 length: 15 amino acids. V lost 4 bases and J lost 1; bases outside the gene matches: 5. CDR3 protein: CAWTIAGVSYNEQFF. The CDR3 coding sequence is TGTGCCTGGACCATAGCGGGAGTGTCCTACAATGAGCAGTTCTTC.

The V gene is TRBV6-5, the J gene TRBJ2-7; tentative D call: TRBD1 (6 bases). Germline assignment: CDR1 MNHEY and CDR2 SVGAGI. This CDR3 spans 16 amino acids. V was shortened by 0 bases and J by 4 bases, with 16 bases between the two germline ends. The CDR3 is CASSYSDSLAPYEQYF. The CDR3, as DNA: TGTGCCAGCAGTTACTCGGACAGTCTTGCCCCATACGAGCAGTACTTC.

The CDR3 sequence: CASSERGRTDTQYF. In DNA, the CDR3 is TGTGCCAGTAGTGAGCGGGGGCGCACAGATACGCAGTATTTT. This chain joins TRBV19 and TRBJ2-3, with 8 positions matching TRBD2. V shed 5 bases and J 1 base; nucleotides not matched to a gene: 2. The CDR3 loop spans 14 amino acids. Per the germline V gene, CDR1 is LNHDA and CDR2 is SQIVND (reference sequence).

This clone was detected a few times. The rearrangement links TRBV5-1 to TRBJ2-7; tentatively, D is TRBD2 (6 bases). Trimming pared 3 bases from V and 3 bases from J, leaving 13 bases between. Germline values: CDR1 SGHRS, CDR2 YFSETQ. CDR3 length: 14 residues. CDR3 in DNA: TGCGCCAGCAGCTCCCCGGGACTCAACTACGAGCAGTACTTC. This codes for CASSSPGLNYEQYF.

V and J are TRBV5-4 and TRBJ2-3, with 7 bases matching TRBD2. The CDR3 has 16 residues. J was trimmed by 2 bases and V by 0 bases; bases with no gene match: 6. Germline lookup yields CDR1 SGHNT and CDR2 YYREEE (reference sequence). The DNA for the CDR3 is TGTGCCAGCAGCTTGGCAACCGGGAGGTACACAGATACGCAGTATTTT. Its protein product is CASSLATGRYTDTQYF.

This chain joins TRBV29-1 and TRBJ1-1; 8 bases are a match to TRBD1. This CDR3 contains 14 residues. CDR1 is SQVTM, CDR2 ANQGSEA, per germline. Trimming at V came to 7 bases and at J to 0 bases, leaving 7 bases not matched to a gene. The CDR3 DNA follows: TGCAGCGGATGGACAGGGTGGGTGAACACTGAAGCTTTCTTT. Its protein is CSGWTGWVNTEAFF.

The gene calls are TRBV4-3 and TRBJ2-7; a possible D gene is TRBD2 (6 bases). Trimming shortened V by 0 bases and J by 2 bases, and 11 bases separated the two germline ends. Germline loops: CDR1 LGHNA, CDR2 YSLEER. The CDR3 has 15 amino acids. The CDR3 coding sequence is TGCGCCAGCAGCCAAGAAGGACGGGAGACCTACGAGCAGTACTTC. It yields the protein CASSQEGRETYEQYF.

This sequence joins TRBV10-2 and TRBJ2-3; 8 bases map to TRBD2. The V gene end was trimmed by 7 bases and the J gene end by 1 base; junction bases not matched to a gene: 7. This CDR3 comprises 15 residues. Germline V gene data show CDR1 as WSHSY and CDR2 as SAAADI. The CDR3 DNA is TGCGCCAGCACTCCGACTAGCGTTGGCACAGATACGCAGTATTTT. Translation gives CASTPTSVGTDTQYF.

J is TRBJ1-1 and V is TRBV9, with D unresolved. V lost 6 bases, J lost 2 bases, and 5 bases lay in between. This CDR3 is 11 amino acids long. In germline, CDR1 is SGDLS, CDR2 YYNGEE. The CDR3 coding sequence is TGTGCCAGCATGCGTAACACTGAAGCTTTCTTT. Amino acid sequence: CASMRNTEAFF.

V and J are TRBV14 and TRBJ1-2; possible D gene TRBD1, 5 bases. Germline V lookup: CDR1 SGHDN, CDR2 FVKESK. Trimming took off 0 bases at V and 6 bases at J, with 8 bases between the two ends. This CDR3 is 13 amino acids long. CDR3 coding DNA: TGTGCCAGCAGCCAAGACACGGGGGATGGCTACACCTTC. It encodes CASSQDTGDGYTF.

The chain combines TRBV5-4 with TRBJ2-5, with 7 positions matching TRBD1. The CDR3 is 15 residues long. V was clipped by 2 bases and J by 5 bases; unmatched bases: 9. Germline loops: CDR1 SGHNT, CDR2 YYREEE (reference sequence). The CDR3 sequence: CASSLTGDTYETQYF. CDR3 nucleotides: TGTGCCAGCAGCTTAACAGGGGATACTTATGAGACCCAGTACTTC. The full variable domain, in which reference TRBV5-4 and TRBJ2-5 provide the parts outside the CDR3, is ETGVTQSPTHLIKTRGQQVTLRCSSQSGHNTVSWYQQALGQGPQFIFQYYREEENGRGNFPPRFSGLQFPNYSSELNVNALELDDSALYLCASSLTGDTYETQYFGPGTRLLVL.

This clone was seen a single time. V gene TRBV29-1 combines with J gene TRBJ2-1; no firm D call. Germline assignment: CDR1 SQVTM and CDR2 ANQGSEA. V lost 8 bases and J lost 4, with 21 bases in between. This CDR3 contains 15 residues. The CDR3 is CSLSIVEKGYNEQFF. The CDR3 DNA reads as TGCAGCTTATCGATAGTGGAGAAAGGTTACAATGAGCAGTTCTTC.

The chain carries TRBV5-1 and TRBJ2-7; 11 bases match TRBD2. Germline V gene data show CDR1 as SGHRS and CDR2 as YFSETQ. The CDR3 covers 15 residues. Trimming cost V 3 bases and J 1 base; bases outside gene matches: 3. CDR3 nucleotide sequence: TGCGCCAGCAGCTATCTAGCGGGAGGTTCCTACGAGCAGTACTTC. It specifies CASSYLAGGSYEQYF.